The entry that follows covers one TCR beta chain sequence. Terminally differentiated effector memory CD45RA+ cells were excluded from the naive CD8 cells, which were CD45RO-negative and positively selected for CCR7. This entry belongs to a study of shared clonotypes between healthy human individuals. At the level of the study: Each donor's CD8 memory used one plate, CD8 naive two, each CD4 subset three.

V dropped 1 base and J dropped 2; count of bases not matched to a gene: 3. CDR1 and CDR2 from the germline V gene are MGHRA and YSYEKL. CDR3 length equals 15 residues. Here immunoSEQ multiplex PCR was the method, and the copy in TCRdb shows in-frame clones only, minus some. The sample gives about 2.2 million clones, 85% to 95% of which show up once; 1.5% to 2% is in the top ten. Material for sequencing was naive CD8+ T cells from PBMCs. The gene calls are TRBV4-1 and TRBJ2-3, with 7 nucleotides matching TRBD1. The sequence was obtained from a man between 18 and 29 years old in good health. Some clones in this sample may be carry-over from other donors' samples. CDR3 sequence (DNA): TGCGCCAGCAGCCAAGCCGGGACAGCCACAGATACGCAGTATTTT. It specifies CASSQAGTATDTQYF.